This T cell receptor beta chain was captured in a study of human T cells and chemical hapten exposure. The overall study: TCR yields per sample varied, mainly owing to small pooled library volume differences.

In TCRdb, the RACE reads were re-called with MiXCR into one record per CDR3 protein. The sample has 85,000 to 100,000 distinct CDR3 sequences; under 15% are singletons. This clonotype occurred a few times. The antigen is not known. Study results and limitations: Relative to control repertoires, expanded TCRs gave rise to significantly more large CDR3 similarity clusters.

Germline-derived CDR1 and CDR2 are SNHLY and FYNNEI. Trimming took off 5 bases at V and 1 base at J, with 17 bases between the two ends. This CDR3 region has 16 residues. Time point indicated: patch test 1, 2 weeks after DPC sensitization. Treatment reported: therapeutic diphenylcyclopropenone sensitization with weekly scalp DPC. The TCR was taken from a woman aged 40 to 50 with alopecia areata. Some clones in this sample may be carry-over from other donors' samples. The specimen comprised whole blood, sampled in connection with sensitization to the hapten diphenylcyclopropenone (DPC). The gene calls are TRBV2 and TRBJ1-1, with D unclear. CDR3 DNA: TGTGCCAGCAGTCATTTGCCGGACGGCTCGAACACTGAAGCTTTCTTT. The encoded protein is CASSHLPDGSNTEAFF.